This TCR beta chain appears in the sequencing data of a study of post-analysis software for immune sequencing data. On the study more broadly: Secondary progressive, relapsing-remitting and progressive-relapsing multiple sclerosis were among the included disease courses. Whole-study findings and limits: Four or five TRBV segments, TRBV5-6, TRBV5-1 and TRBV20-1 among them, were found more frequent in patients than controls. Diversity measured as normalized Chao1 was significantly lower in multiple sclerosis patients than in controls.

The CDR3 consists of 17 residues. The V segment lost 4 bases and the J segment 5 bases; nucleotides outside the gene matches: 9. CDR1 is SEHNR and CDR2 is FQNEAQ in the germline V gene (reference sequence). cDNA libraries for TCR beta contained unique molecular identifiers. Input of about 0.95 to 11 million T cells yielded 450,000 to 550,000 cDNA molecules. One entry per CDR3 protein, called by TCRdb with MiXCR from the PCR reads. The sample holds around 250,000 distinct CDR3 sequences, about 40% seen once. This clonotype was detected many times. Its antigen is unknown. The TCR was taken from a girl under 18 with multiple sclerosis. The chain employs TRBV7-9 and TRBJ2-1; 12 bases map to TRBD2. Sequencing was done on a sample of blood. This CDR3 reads CASSSPTSGSRDNEQFF. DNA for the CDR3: TGTGCCAGCAGCTCTCCGACTAGCGGGAGTAGAGACAATGAGCAGTTCTTC. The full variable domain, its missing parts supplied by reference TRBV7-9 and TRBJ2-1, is DTGVSQNPRHKITKRGQNVTFRCDPISEHNRLYWYRQTLGQGPEFLTYFQNEAQLEKSRLLSDRFSAERPKGSFSTLEIQRTEQGDSAMYLCASSSPTSGSRDNEQFFGPGTRLTVL.